Each of the 28 T cell receptor beta chains below was sequenced from the same sample in a study of CD4+ T cells in melanoma. The protocol was immunoSEQ multiplex PCR, while the TCRdb copy is restricted to in-frame clones and leaves out a portion. The sample shows approximately 14,000 clones, about 60% of them seen only once. Sequencing was performed on cells from a culture (not recorded whether cultured in vitro). These receptors all come from a human donor with melanoma.

The count of this clone is one. The chain joins TRBV18 to TRBJ2-7; D is perhaps TRBD1 or TRBD2 (6 bases each). This CDR3 is built from 16 residues. Germline V lookup: CDR1 KGHSH, CDR2 LQKENI. Trimming took 3 bases from V and 3 from J, leaving 18 bases between them. The CDR3 DNA sequence: TGTGCCAGCTCACCGCGTACTTTGAAGGGGGGCTACGAGCAGTACTTC. Encoded protein: CASSPRTLKGGYEQYF.

J is TRBJ2-3 and V is TRBV4-2; maybe TRBD2 (7 bases). Germline CDR1 and CDR2: LGHNA and YNFKEQ. CDR3 length: 13 amino acids. V lost 5 bases to trimming and J lost 8 bases, with 14 bases between them. CDR3 DNA sequence: TGTGCCAGCAGCTTAGGGGGGGGTGTTACGCAGTATTTT. It yields the protein CASSLGGGVTQYF.

J is TRBJ1-4 and V is TRBV30; 7 nucleotides match TRBD1. CDR1 and CDR2 from the germline V gene are GTSNPN and SVGIG (reference sequence). The V and J ends lost 4 bases and 5 bases, in that order; junction bases with no gene match: 13. The CDR3 spans 16 residues. CDR3 bases: TGTGCCTGGAACGTACCTACGGGACAGAGCAATGAAAAACTGTTTTTT. Translated: CAWNVPTGQSNEKLFF.

This clone was observed a few times. The chain joins TRBV5-5 to TRBJ1-4; no definite D call. CDR3 length: 15 residues. Germline V gene lookup returns CDR1 SGHKS and CDR2 YYEKEE (reference sequence). V was shortened by 1 base and J by 2 bases, with 9 bases between the two germline ends. Here the CDR3 DNA reads TGTGCCAGCAGCTTGAAGACACTGACTAATGAAAAACTGTTTTTT. Residues: CASSLKTLTNEKLFF.

This clone appeared once. The J gene is TRBJ1-1, the V gene TRBV6-4; the D is unclear. The CDR3 totals 18 residues. CDR1 and CDR2 from the germline V gene are MRHNA and SNTAGT. The ends were cut back, 2 bases at V and 0 bases at J, with 19 bases in the middle. This CDR3 reads CASSDPPSPDAMNTEAFF. The CDR3 DNA follows: TGTGCCAGCAGTGACCCCCCCTCCCCCGACGCCATGAACACTGAAGCTTTCTTT.

The gene calls are TRBV4-2 and TRBJ1-2, with D maybe TRBD1 (6 bases). The CDR3 runs 17 residues. CDR1 is LGHNA and CDR2 is YNFKEQ in the germline V gene. Deletions cut 5 bases from V and 0 bases from J, with 19 bases between. For the CDR3, the DNA is TGTGCCAGCAGCTTGGCCTTACGGACAGCACCTAACTATGGCTACACCTTC. Translated: CASSLALRTAPNYGYTF.

The chain has TRBV6-5 and TRBJ1-2; D is undetermined. Trimming took 1 base from V and 2 from J, leaving 11 bases between them. In germline, CDR1 is MNHEY, CDR2 SVGAGI. There are 15 residues in the CDR3. CDR3 in amino acids: CASSYYTGGNYGYTF. The CDR3 bases are TGTGCCAGCAGTTACTACACCGGAGGGAACTATGGCTACACCTTC.

The chain combines TRBV6-1 with TRBJ2-7; a weak D match, TRBD2 (6 bases). Germline V gives CDR1 MNHNS, CDR2 SASEGT. This CDR3 has 15 residues. The germline V and J ends were trimmed by 6 bases and 3 bases, with 18 bases remaining between them. The CDR3 nucleotides read TGTGCCAGCAGAGAGGGAGGTCCGGGGTACTACGAGCAGTACTTC. It is translated as CASREGGPGYYEQYF.

The rearrangement joins TRBV19 to TRBJ2-1; D ambiguous. This CDR3 has 11 residues. The V and J ends lost 5 bases and 6 bases respectively, with 5 bases between them. Germline loops: CDR1 LNHDA, CDR2 SQIVND (reference sequence). The DNA for the CDR3 is TGTGCCAGTAGTCGTGGCAATGAGCAGTTCTTC. Residues: CASSRGNEQFF.

This clone occurred a few times. The chain uses TRBV19 and TRBJ2-2; D is uncertain. CDR1 LNHDA and CDR2 SQIVND come from the germline V gene (reference sequence). The CDR3 has 13 residues. Trimming pared 7 bases from V and 3 bases from J, leaving 9 bases between. CDR3 sequence: CASTNLHTGELFF. In DNA, the CDR3 is TGTGCCAGTACTAACCTTCACACCGGGGAGCTGTTTTTT.

The gene calls are TRBV6-1 and TRBJ2-1; 7 nucleotides line up with TRBD1. The CDR3 consists of 14 residues. J gave up 4 bases and V 3 bases, and 3 bases lay outside the gene matches. Looked up from germline, CDR1 is MNHNS and CDR2 is SASEGT. The CDR3 DNA reads TGTGCCAGCAGTGAGGGACAGCCTTACAATGAGCAGTTCTTC. This sequence encodes CASSEGQPYNEQFF.

V usage is TRBV30 and J usage is TRBJ1-4, with a tentative D call TRBD1 (6 bases). With 0 bases removed from V and 8 bases from J, the gap between germline ends came to 16 bases. Germline loops: CDR1 GTSNPN, CDR2 SVGIG (reference sequence). The CDR3 is 15 amino acids. CDR3 nucleotides: TGTGCCTGGAGTGTACCCAGGGGTTTTGAGGAAAAACTGTTTTTT. This encodes CAWSVPRGFEEKLFF. The full variable domain, its missing parts supplied by reference TRBV30 and TRBJ1-4, is SQTIHQWPATLVQPVGSPLSLECTVEGTSNPNLYWYRQAAGRGLQLLFYSVGIGQISSEVPQNLSASRPQDRQFILSSKKLLLSDSGFYLCAWSVPRGFEEKLFFGSGTQLSVL.

The sample holds a few counts of this clone. This chain uses TRBV6-5 with TRBJ1-1; D gene ambiguous. The CDR3 is 12 residues long. The germline V gene encodes CDR1 MNHEY and CDR2 SVGAGI. The V and J ends lost 8 bases and 5 bases respectively, with 12 bases between them. The CDR3 sequence: CASSLPGTEAFF. The CDR3 bases are TGTGCCAGCTCCCTGCCGGGGACTGAAGCTTTCTTT.

V is TRBV5-1 and J is TRBJ2-5, with 7 bases matching TRBD1. CDR3 size: 13 residues. With 1 base clipped from V and 4 bases from J, the junction kept 1 base outside the gene matches. Germline lookup yields CDR1 SGHRS and CDR2 YFSETQ. The CDR3 DNA sequence: TGCGCCAGCAGCTTGAACAGGGGAGAGACCCAGTACTTC. The encoded protein is CASSLNRGETQYF.

The chain recombines TRBV6-5 with TRBJ2-7; D may correspond to TRBD1 or TRBD2 (5 bases each). Germline V gene data show CDR1 as MNHEY and CDR2 as SVGAGI. V was shortened by 0 bases and J by 2 bases, with 11 bases between the two germline ends. The CDR3 is 15 residues long. The CDR3 nucleotides are TGTGCCAGCAGTTACTCGTTAATGGGGGCCTACGAGCAGTACTTC. It specifies CASSYSLMGAYEQYF.

The gene calls are TRBV5-5 and TRBJ1-5; 8 positions match TRBD1. Unmatched junction bases numbered 5, after V lost 2 bases and J lost 4 bases. There are 15 residues in the CDR3. The V gene's germline CDR1 is SGHKS and CDR2 YYEKEE (reference sequence). The CDR3 is CASSLRQGLNQPQHF. Here the CDR3 DNA reads TGTGCCAGCAGCTTAAGACAGGGGTTGAATCAGCCCCAGCATTTT.

The chain uses TRBV4-3 and TRBJ1-1, with D uncertain. The germline V gene has CDR1 LGHNA and CDR2 YSLEER. This CDR3 has 15 residues. The V end was cut by 1 base, the J end by 1 base, with 10 bases between. In nucleotides, the CDR3 is TGCGCCAGCAGCCAAGTGGCAGGACCGAACACTGAAGCTTTCTTT. This translates into CASSQVAGPNTEAFF.

V and J are TRBV11-2 and TRBJ2-7; 12 bases align to TRBD1. Germline assignment: CDR1 SGHAT and CDR2 FQNNGV. The CDR3 is 15 residues long. Germline trimming cut 5 bases from V and 5 bases from J; bases unmatched to any gene: 7. The CDR3 loop is CASSRRGQGANEQYF. The CDR3 bases are TGTGCCAGCAGCCGCAGGGGACAGGGGGCTAACGAGCAGTACTTC.

The rearrangement joins TRBV5-6 to TRBJ1-6; D unclear. Germline CDR1 and CDR2: SGHDT and YYEEEE. This CDR3 comprises 14 residues. Trimming shortened V by 1 base and J by 6 bases, and 8 bases separated the two germline ends. CDR3 amino acids: CASSLWQVNSPLHF. In DNA, the CDR3 is TGTGCCAGCAGCTTGTGGCAGGTTAATTCACCCCTCCACTTT. The full variable domain, with the rest looked up from reference TRBV5-6 and TRBJ1-6, is DAGVTQSPTHLIKTRGQQVTLRCSPKSGHDTVSWYQQALGQGPQFIFQYYEEEERQRGNFPDRFSGHQFPNYSSELNVNALLLGDSALYLCASSLWQVNSPLHFGNGTRLTVT.

This clone appeared once. V and J are TRBV7-2 and TRBJ1-6; no reliable D call. CDR3 size: 16 residues. Germline V gene sequence: CDR1 SGHTA, CDR2 FQGNSA. V was trimmed by 0 bases and J by 9 bases, leaving 15 bases between them. CDR3 amino acids: CASSLALGQSASPLHF. The CDR3, as DNA: TGTGCCAGCAGCTTAGCGCTCGGGCAGTCTGCTTCACCCCTCCACTTT.

The V and J genes are TRBV18 and TRBJ1-2; 12 bases agree with TRBD1. With 5 bases clipped from V and 3 bases from J, the junction kept 4 bases outside the gene matches. The CDR3 runs 15 residues. Germline V gene sequence: CDR1 KGHSH, CDR2 LQKENI. The DNA for the CDR3 is TGTGCCAGCTCAACGGGACAGGGGGCGTACTATGGCTACACCTTC. Encoded protein: CASSTGQGAYYGYTF.

Within the sample, this clone is medium-sized (0.01 to 0.1%). The chain employs TRBV18 and TRBJ1-4, with 8 nucleotides matching TRBD1. Germline lookup yields CDR1 KGHSH and CDR2 LQKENI. The CDR3 covers 14 residues. The trim removed 2 bases at V and 7 bases at J, leaving 3 bases unmatched. The CDR3 loop reads CASSPDRGGEKLFF. The CDR3 DNA reads TGTGCCAGCTCACCAGACAGGGGTGGTGAAAAACTGTTTTTT.

This chain connects TRBV5-1 to TRBJ1-1; 9 bases line up with TRBD1. The V segment lost 0 bases and the J segment 2 bases; nucleotides outside the gene matches: 11. The CDR3 totals 18 residues. The germline CDR1 and CDR2 sequences are SGHRS and YFSETQ. This CDR3 reads CASSLAGVGQGINTEAFF. The CDR3 bases are TGCGCCAGCAGCTTGGCCGGTGTGGGACAGGGCATTAACACTGAAGCTTTCTTT.

The table lists this clone with a few counts. CDR3 coding DNA: TGCGCCAGCAGCCTGCAGCCCGGACAGGGGAACTATGGCTACACCTTC. It codes for CASSLQPGQGNYGYTF. This chain uses TRBV5-1 with TRBJ1-2, with TRBD1 matching 9 bases. V gave up 4 bases and J gave up 2 bases; unmatched junction bases: 9. CDR1 and CDR2 (germline): SGHRS, YFSETQ. The CDR3 contains 16 residues.

This chain connects TRBV6-5 to TRBJ2-7; D unclear. The CDR3 runs 13 residues. The germline V gene has CDR1 MNHEY and CDR2 SVGAGI. With 4 bases removed from V and 2 bases from J, the gap between germline ends came to 9 bases. CDR3 in DNA: TGTGCCAGCAGTTTCAAGGTCCCCTACGAGCAGTACTTC. Amino acids: CASSFKVPYEQYF.

This clone occurred a few times. The J gene is TRBJ2-1, the V gene TRBV5-1; D ambiguous. Looked up from germline, CDR1 is SGHRS and CDR2 is YFSETQ. The length of the CDR3 is 19 residues. With 2 bases removed from V and 0 bases from J, the gap between germline ends came to 21 bases. The CDR3 reads CASSFRSGGSFTSYNEQFF. The CDR3 DNA is TGCGCCAGCAGCTTCCGTTCGGGCGGATCTTTCACCTCCTACAATGAGCAGTTCTTC.

V and J are TRBV5-1 and TRBJ2-1; 15 bases agree with TRBD2. Germline values: CDR1 SGHRS, CDR2 YFSETQ. CDR3 length: 18 residues. J gave up 5 bases and V 7 bases, and 13 bases lay outside the gene matches. In DNA, the CDR3 is TGCGCCAGCTCCAATGTTGGACTAGCGGGGGGGTGGGACAATGAGCAGTTCTTC. Its protein is CASSNVGLAGGWDNEQFF.

The chain joins TRBV11-2 to TRBJ2-6; the D gene is possibly TRBD2 (6 bases). The CDR3 contains 17 residues. Germline CDR1 is SGHAT and CDR2 is FQNNGV. Between the trimmed V and J ends, which lost 2 bases and 0 bases, there was a span of 11 bases. CDR3 in amino acids: CASSLRRGDSGANVLTF. The CDR3 region has the DNA TGTGCCAGCAGCTTAAGGCGGGGAGACTCTGGGGCCAACGTCCTGACTTTC.